The sample holds one count of the clone carrying this T cell receptor (beta chain). A junction end diverges from the germline sequence, so it may reflect a read error. As handled by the study authors: How many nucleated cells were present was estimated from reference gene primer amplification. The table came from immunoSEQ multiplex PCR; TCRdb's copy has only in-frame clones and leaves some out. D and trimming come from the DNA, and the V and J calls and clone size come from that table. The repertoire holds 140,000 to 150,000 clones, with roughly 86% as singletons. Germline loops: CDR1 GTSNPN, CDR2 SVGIG (reference sequence). This CDR3 is built from 11 residues. The record originates from a study of blood T cell repertoires in COVID-19. In the study overall: Some COVID-19 samples were acute and others convalescent; all came from the United States, Italy and Spain.

The chain combines TRBV30 with TRBJ1-2; 7 bases map to TRBD1. The clonotype comes from a man aged 65-85 years with acute or convalescent COVID-19. Sequenced: peripheral blood. CDR3 nucleotide sequence: TGTGCCTGGAGTCCTCCCGGGACAGCGCACTTC. Protein: CAWSPPGTAHF. Together with reference TRBV30 and TRBJ1-2, the CDR3 gives the full variable domain: SQTIHQWPATLVQPVGSPLSLECTVEGTSNPNLYWYRQAAGRGLQLLFYSVGIGQISSEVPQNLSASRPQDRQFILSSKKLLLSDSGFYLCAWSPPGTAHFGSGTRLTVV.